Below, one TCR beta chain is given with its context. Its target is unknown. This entry is derived from a study of long-term antiretroviral therapy in people with HIV. The overall study: By about a decade, the earliest samples predate the 2015 immediate-ART recommendation. Notes on the study in general: After ART, diversity increased yet remained lower than transplant donor controls. Compared with controls, HIV repertoires showed narrower CDR3 length ranges. From the mid-2000s to the late 2010s, blood was obtained, possibly while participants received older ART regimens.

Researchers report immunoSEQ v3.0 was run at survey level. The repertoire was sequenced with immunoSEQ multiplex PCR; TCRdb's copy has only in-frame clones and lacks some. The profile shows 25,000 to 35,000 clones, over 85% of them singletons. The CDR3 is 14 residues long. The germline V gene has CDR1 MDHEN and CDR2 SYDVKM. Trimming removed 7 bases at V and 2 bases at J, with 12 bases between. The starting material was unsorted PBMCs, obtained 6.2 years after starting antiretroviral therapy. The TCR comes from a man in his forties with HIV. V usage is TRBV28 and J usage is TRBJ2-1; D is undetermined. This chain's CDR3 is CASTHGTTYNEQFF. In nucleotides, the CDR3 is TGTGCCAGCACCCACGGAACAACCTACAATGAGCAGTTCTTC.